The sequence of this T cell receptor beta chain was determined in a study of T cell repertoires in cytomegalovirus infection. One entry per CDR3 protein, called by TCRdb with MiXCR from the reads. The sample yields hundreds of thousands of distinct CDR3 sequences, about 7% seen once. Trimming removed 4 bases from V and 7 bases from J, with 15 bases in between. The germline V gene has CDR1 SGHNT and CDR2 YYREEE (reference sequence). The CDR3 length is 14 residues. This clonotype was detected ten times or more. The TCR originated in a human donor in good health (CMV status not recorded). Some clones in this sample may be carry-over from other donors' samples. The sample comprised PBMCs. V is TRBV5-4 and J is TRBJ2-1; D is possibly TRBD1 or TRBD2 (6 bases each). The CDR3 here is CASSLGGFRNEQFF. CDR3 DNA: TGTGCCAGCAGCCTAGGGGGGTTTAGGAATGAGCAGTTCTTC.